These 22 T cell receptor beta chains share one sample of origin, sequenced in a study of blood T cell repertoires in COVID-19. Assay: immunoSEQ multiplex PCR; the TCRdb copy retains only in-frame clones and omits some. This table holds about 130,000 clones, just over 75% found once. Sequenced: peripheral blood. Source of these receptors: a human donor in a cohort sampled during active COVID-19.

The chain couples TRBV24-1 to TRBJ1-2; TRBD1 matches at 7 bases. Germline CDR1 is KGHDR and CDR2 is SFDVKD. With V trimmed by 3 bases and J by 8 bases, 11 bases remained unmatched. The CDR3 is made up of 15 amino acids. The CDR3 DNA is TGTGCCACCAGTGATACCGGGACAGACTTGGCGGGCTACACCTTC. It yields the protein CATSDTGTDLAGYTF.

V usage is TRBV28 and J usage is TRBJ2-1, with 8 positions matching TRBD1. V shed 1 base, J shed 8 bases, and the junction held 7 bases outside the gene matches. Germline CDR1 MDHEN, CDR2 SYDVKM. The CDR3 extends over 15 amino acids. The CDR3 region is CASSLSGGKQHEQFF. Here the CDR3 DNA reads TGTGCCAGCAGTTTATCAGGGGGCAAACAGCATGAGCAGTTCTTC. The variable domain in full, completed from reference TRBV28 and TRBJ2-1, reads DVKVTQSSRYLVKRTGEKVFLECVQDMDHENMFWYRQDPGLGLRLIYFSYDVKMKEKGDIPEGYSVSREKKERFSLILESASTNQTSMYLCASSLSGGKQHEQFFGPGTRLTVL.

This chain links TRBV28 with TRBJ1-1; perhaps TRBD1 as D (6 bases). V was trimmed by 2 bases and J by 5 bases, leaving 15 bases between them. In germline, CDR1 is MDHEN, CDR2 SYDVKM. This CDR3 spans 15 amino acids. The chain's CDR3 is CASSLKGVRKTEAFF. For the CDR3, the DNA is TGTGCCAGCAGTTTAAAGGGGGTTAGAAAAACTGAAGCTTTCTTT.

This rearrangement joins TRBV19 to TRBJ1-2, with 8 bases matching TRBD1. This CDR3 has 16 amino acids. V lost 4 bases and J lost 8; bases outside the gene matches: 15. Germline lookup yields CDR1 LNHDA and CDR2 SQIVND (reference sequence). The CDR3 sequence: CASSTLHAGGAGGYTF. The CDR3 nucleotides are TGTGCCAGTAGTACTTTGCATGCAGGGGGCGCAGGGGGCTACACCTTC.

This chain uses TRBV5-4 with TRBJ2-7, with D possibly TRBD1 on 8 matching bases. V dropped 1 base and J dropped 5 bases, with 16 bases sitting between them. CDR3 size: 15 residues. Germline V gene data show CDR1 as SGHNT and CDR2 as YYREEE (reference sequence). The CDR3 DNA sequence: TGTGCCAGCAGCTTGATACAGGGGGAGGGCCACGAGCAGTACTTC. Protein: CASSLIQGEGHEQYF.

This chain links TRBV2 with TRBJ2-5; D remains ambiguous. Germline loops: CDR1 SNHLY, CDR2 FYNNEI. Trimming removed 6 bases at V and 5 bases at J, with 19 bases between. This CDR3 comprises 15 residues. The CDR3 DNA follows: TGTGCCAGCAGACCAACCTTGTTAGCCCAGGAGACCCAGTACTTC. Protein: CASRPTLLAQETQYF.

This chain uses TRBV28 with TRBJ2-3; TRBD2 might be the D (7 bases). This CDR3 has 17 amino acids. Germline-derived CDR1 and CDR2 are MDHEN and SYDVKM. Trimming cost V 7 bases and J 6 bases, with 26 bases left between them. The CDR3: CASNPAVGAGARDTQYF. The CDR3 nucleotides read TGTGCCAGCAACCCCGCAGTGGGGGCGGGAGCACGGGATACGCAGTATTTT.

The chain has TRBV9 and TRBJ1-2, with TRBD1 as a possible D gene (5 bases). Germline V CDR1 and CDR2: SGDLS, YYNGEE. This CDR3 is built from 14 residues. The V gene lost 1 base and the J gene lost 4 bases, with 11 bases spanning the gap. CDR3 in amino acids: CASSVQGGFYGYTF. The DNA of the CDR3 is TGTGCCAGCAGCGTACAGGGTGGGTTCTATGGCTACACCTTC.

The chain couples TRBV7-9 to TRBJ2-3; 9 nucleotides agree with TRBD1. Germline V gene sequence: CDR1 SEHNR, CDR2 FQNEAQ (reference sequence). This CDR3 region has 13 residues. After removal of 1 base from V and 11 bases from J, the junction contained 4 bases not matched to a gene. The CDR3 sequence is CASSLEQGALQYF. CDR3 DNA: TGTGCCAGCAGCTTAGAACAGGGGGCTCTGCAGTATTTT.

V is TRBV2 and J is TRBJ2-7; D might be TRBD1 (7 bases). The CDR3 is 15 amino acids. Per germline, CDR1 SNHLY and CDR2 FYNNEI. The V end lost 3 bases, the J end lost 1 base, and 13 bases lay between the germline ends. CDR3 amino acids: CASSDGGTASYEQYF. The DNA for the CDR3 is TGTGCCAGCAGTGATGGGGGGACAGCGTCCTACGAGCAGTACTTC.

This clone was detected many times. The chain carries TRBV7-9 and TRBJ2-1; 8 bases are shared with TRBD2. This CDR3 region has 16 residues. Losses at the gene ends were 6 bases for V and 5 bases for J; bases not matched to a gene: 12. Germline V gene data show CDR1 as SEHNR and CDR2 as FQNEAQ (reference sequence). The CDR3: CASRPTYQRGNNEQFF. CDR3 nucleotides: TGTGCCAGCAGACCTACGTACCAGCGGGGGAACAATGAGCAGTTCTTC.

The rearrangement links TRBV6-5 to TRBJ1-4; TRBD1 might be the D (5 bases). Germline CDR1 MNHEY, CDR2 SVGAGI. Trimming cost V 7 bases and J 0 bases, with 12 bases left between them. The CDR3 spans 15 residues. The DNA for the CDR3 is TGTGCCAGCACTCCTGGGGCCGCAACTAATGAAAAACTGTTTTTT. It specifies CASTPGAATNEKLFF.

J is TRBJ2-7 and V is TRBV19, with 7 bases lining up with TRBD1. The V gene's germline CDR1 is LNHDA and CDR2 SQIVND (reference sequence). CDR3 length equals 15 residues. V shed 6 bases and J 4 bases; nucleotides not matched to a gene: 12. DNA for the CDR3: TGTGCCAGTAGGGAGCAGGGGGTTGAAAGATACGAGCAGTACTTC. As protein: CASREQGVERYEQYF.

The chain uses TRBV5-6 and TRBJ2-1; 10 bases map to TRBD2. Trimming cost V 4 bases and J 4 bases; bases outside gene matches: 5. This CDR3 comprises 15 residues. Germline CDR1 reads SGHDT; CDR2 reads YYEEEE. The CDR3 loop reads CASSTLAGAYNEQFF. CDR3 coding DNA: TGTGCCAGCAGCACTCTAGCGGGGGCTTACAATGAGCAGTTCTTC.

This clone was counted once. V gene TRBV7-8 combines with J gene TRBJ2-1, with TRBD2 matching over 13 bases. Germline V CDR1 and CDR2: SGHVS, FQNEAQ. The J segment lost 1 base and the V segment lost 5 bases, leaving 5 bases of the junction unmatched. The length of the CDR3 is 17 residues. CDR3 bases: TGTGCCAGCAGCCCAGGGACTAGCGGGGCGTCCTACAATGAGCAGTTCTTC. Its translation is CASSPGTSGASYNEQFF.

A few counts support this clone. The rearrangement uses TRBV30 and TRBJ2-7; D might be TRBD1 (6 bases). Trimming removed 5 bases from V and 3 bases from J, with 11 bases in between. Per the germline V gene, CDR1 is GTSNPN and CDR2 is SVGIG (reference sequence). The CDR3 totals 12 residues. The CDR3 is CAWSGTNYEQYF. The CDR3 DNA sequence: TGTGCCTGGTCCGGGACAAACTACGAGCAGTACTTC.

The chain carries TRBV5-8 and TRBJ1-2; D is unclear. V was clipped by 2 bases and J by 7 bases, with 18 bases between them. This CDR3 has 15 amino acids. Germline CDR1 and CDR2: SGHTS and YDEGEE. The chain's CDR3 is CASSFRGVTGFGYTF. In nucleotides, the CDR3 is TGTGCCAGCAGCTTTCGAGGAGTTACGGGTTTTGGCTACACCTTC.

The chain employs TRBV7-6 and TRBJ2-7; 9 positions agree with TRBD2. This CDR3 region has 15 residues. V shed 5 bases, J shed 2 bases, and the junction held 7 bases outside the gene matches. CDR1 SGHVS and CDR2 FNYEAQ come from the germline V gene. CDR3 DNA sequence: TGTGCCAGCAGCCCCGGGCTAGCGGGGACCTACGAGCAGTACTTC. This translates into CASSPGLAGTYEQYF. Full variable domain (missing parts from reference TRBV7-6 and TRBJ2-7): GAGVSQSPRYKVTKRGQDVALRCDPISGHVSLYWYRQALGQGPEFLTYFNYEAQQDKSGLPNDRFSAERPEGSISTLTIQRTEQRDSAMYRCASSPGLAGTYEQYFGPGTRLTVT.

This chain joins TRBV6-6 and TRBJ2-1, with 11 bases identical to TRBD1. Germline trimming cut 5 bases from V and 6 bases from J; bases unmatched to any gene: 3. In germline, CDR1 is MNHNY, CDR2 SVGAGI (reference sequence). This CDR3 comprises 14 residues. The CDR3 nucleotides read TGTGCCAGCAGTCCCGGGACAGGGGGCAATGAGCAGTTCTTC. Its protein is CASSPGTGGNEQFF.

This clone was recorded once. This chain links TRBV11-1 with TRBJ2-3, with D possibly being TRBD2 (6 bases). The CDR3 totals 16 residues. Germline lookup yields CDR1 SGHAT and CDR2 FQDESV (reference sequence). Trimming cost V 1 base and J 0 bases, with 11 bases left between them. CDR3 nucleotide sequence: TGTGCCAGCAGCTTAGTTCTGGCGGGGAGCACAGATACGCAGTATTTT. Translating gives CASSLVLAGSTDTQYF.

V gene TRBV5-1 combines with J gene TRBJ2-5, with 11 bases identical to TRBD1. This CDR3 comprises 16 residues. In germline, CDR1 is SGHRS, CDR2 YFSETQ. The V gene end was trimmed by 4 bases and the J gene end by 1 base; junction bases not matched to a gene: 6. DNA of the CDR3: TGCGCCAGCAGCCCCGGGGACAGGGGGGCCCAAGAGACCCAGTACTTC. Its translation: CASSPGDRGAQETQYF.

The J gene is TRBJ2-1, the V gene TRBV6-5; 7 bases map to TRBD1. The CDR3 consists of 15 residues. CDR1 MNHEY and CDR2 SVGAGI come from the germline V gene. The ends lost 8 bases at V and 5 bases at J; junction bases unmatched: 12. The CDR3 sequence: CASRSKSTGDNEQFF. CDR3 nucleotides: TGTGCCAGCCGATCCAAGTCCACAGGGGACAATGAGCAGTTCTTC.